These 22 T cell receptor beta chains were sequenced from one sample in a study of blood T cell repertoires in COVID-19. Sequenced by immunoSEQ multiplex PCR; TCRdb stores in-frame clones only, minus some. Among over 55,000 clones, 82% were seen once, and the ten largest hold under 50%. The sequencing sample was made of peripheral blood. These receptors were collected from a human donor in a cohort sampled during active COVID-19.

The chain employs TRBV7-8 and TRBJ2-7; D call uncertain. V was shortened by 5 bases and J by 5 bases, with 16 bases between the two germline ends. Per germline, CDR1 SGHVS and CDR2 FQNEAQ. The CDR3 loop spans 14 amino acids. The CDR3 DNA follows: TGTGCCAGCAGCCCAGCCGGGTGGGTTGACGAGCAGTACTTC. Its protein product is CASSPAGWVDEQYF.

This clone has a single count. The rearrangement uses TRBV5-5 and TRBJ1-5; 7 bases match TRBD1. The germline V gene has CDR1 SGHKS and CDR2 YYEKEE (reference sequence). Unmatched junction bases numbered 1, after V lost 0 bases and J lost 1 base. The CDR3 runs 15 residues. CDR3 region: CASSLEGASNQPQHF. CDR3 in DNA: TGTGCCAGCAGCTTGGAGGGGGCGAGCAATCAGCCCCAGCATTTT.

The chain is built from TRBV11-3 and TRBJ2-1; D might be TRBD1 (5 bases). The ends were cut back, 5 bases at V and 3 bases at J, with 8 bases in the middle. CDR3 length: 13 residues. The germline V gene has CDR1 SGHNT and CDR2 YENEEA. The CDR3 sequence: CASSQQVYNEQFF. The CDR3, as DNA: TGTGCCAGCAGCCAACAGGTCTACAATGAGCAGTTCTTC.

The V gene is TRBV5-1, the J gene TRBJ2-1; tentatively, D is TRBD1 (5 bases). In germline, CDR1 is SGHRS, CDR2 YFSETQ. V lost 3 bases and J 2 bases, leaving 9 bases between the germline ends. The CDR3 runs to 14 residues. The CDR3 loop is CASSSQGTYNEQFF. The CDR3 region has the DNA TGCGCCAGCAGCTCCCAGGGTACCTACAATGAGCAGTTCTTC.

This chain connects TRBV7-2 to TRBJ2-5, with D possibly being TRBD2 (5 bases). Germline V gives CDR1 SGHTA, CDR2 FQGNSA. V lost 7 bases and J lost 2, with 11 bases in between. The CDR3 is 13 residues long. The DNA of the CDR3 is TGTGCCAGCATCCCAGCGGCACAAGAGACCCAGTACTTC. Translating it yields CASIPAAQETQYF.

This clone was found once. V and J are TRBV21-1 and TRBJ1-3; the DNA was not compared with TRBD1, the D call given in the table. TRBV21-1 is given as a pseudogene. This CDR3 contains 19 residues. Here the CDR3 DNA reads TGTGCCAGCAGCAGAGCCCCGGGACAGGGTCCCCTCTCTGGAAACACCATATATTTT. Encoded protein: CASSRAPGQGPLSGNTIYF.

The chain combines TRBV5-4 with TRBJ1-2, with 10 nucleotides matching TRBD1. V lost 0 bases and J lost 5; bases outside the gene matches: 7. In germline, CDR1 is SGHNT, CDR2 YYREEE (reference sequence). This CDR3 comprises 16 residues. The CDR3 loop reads CASSLGGGQGGYGYTF. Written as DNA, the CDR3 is TGTGCCAGCAGCTTGGGAGGCGGACAGGGGGGTTATGGCTACACCTTC.

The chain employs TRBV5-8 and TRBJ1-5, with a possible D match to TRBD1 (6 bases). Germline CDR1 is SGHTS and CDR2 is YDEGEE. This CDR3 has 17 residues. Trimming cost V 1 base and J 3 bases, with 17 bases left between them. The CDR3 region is CASSLKDRTFNNQPQHF. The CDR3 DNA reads TGTGCCAGCAGCTTGAAGGACAGAACATTCAACAATCAGCCCCAGCATTTT.

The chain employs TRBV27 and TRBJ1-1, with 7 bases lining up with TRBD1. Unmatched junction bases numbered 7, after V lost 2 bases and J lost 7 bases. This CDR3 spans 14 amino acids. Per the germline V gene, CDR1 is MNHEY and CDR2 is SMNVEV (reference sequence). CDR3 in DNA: TGTGCCAGCAGTTTAGCCAGGGGGTATGTTGAAGCTTTCTTT. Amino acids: CASSLARGYVEAFF.

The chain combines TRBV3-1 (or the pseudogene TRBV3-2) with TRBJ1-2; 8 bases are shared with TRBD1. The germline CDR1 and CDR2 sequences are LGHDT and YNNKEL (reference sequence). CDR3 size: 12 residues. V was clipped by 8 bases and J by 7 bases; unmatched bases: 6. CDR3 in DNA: TGTGCCAGCGGACAGGGCGTAGGTGGCTACACCTTC. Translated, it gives CASGQGVGGYTF.

This CDR3 reads CASSPDRVQPQHF. The CDR3 bases are TGTGCCAGCAGCCCGGACAGGGTGCAGCCCCAGCATTTT. The V and J genes are TRBV11-2 and TRBJ1-5; 8 bases are a match to TRBD1. CDR1 and CDR2 (germline): SGHAT, FQNNGV. The CDR3 is 13 residues long. The trim removed 5 bases at V and 7 bases at J, leaving 4 bases unmatched.

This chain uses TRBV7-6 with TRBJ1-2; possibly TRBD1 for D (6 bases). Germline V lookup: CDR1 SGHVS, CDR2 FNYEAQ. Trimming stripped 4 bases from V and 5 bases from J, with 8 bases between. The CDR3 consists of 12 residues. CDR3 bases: TGTGCCAGCAGCTCGGACAGTTATGGCTACACCTTC. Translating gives CASSSDSYGYTF.

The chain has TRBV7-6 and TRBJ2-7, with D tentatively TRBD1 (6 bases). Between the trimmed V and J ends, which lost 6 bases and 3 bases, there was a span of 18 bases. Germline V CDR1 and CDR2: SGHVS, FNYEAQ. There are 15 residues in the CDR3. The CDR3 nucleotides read TGTGCCAGCAGTCCCGGACAGAGCTTAATCTACGAGCAGTACTTC. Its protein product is CASSPGQSLIYEQYF. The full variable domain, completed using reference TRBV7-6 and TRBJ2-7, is GAGVSQSPRYKVTKRGQDVALRCDPISGHVSLYWYRQALGQGPEFLTYFNYEAQQDKSGLPNDRFSAERPEGSISTLTIQRTEQRDSAMYRCASSPGQSLIYEQYFGPGTRLTVT.

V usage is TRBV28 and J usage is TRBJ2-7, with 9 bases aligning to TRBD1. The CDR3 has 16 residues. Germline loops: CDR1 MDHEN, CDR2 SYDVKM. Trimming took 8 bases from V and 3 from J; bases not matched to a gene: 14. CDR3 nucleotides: TGTGCCAGCTTAGAAGCTGTGGGACAGGGAAACTACGAGCAGTACTTC. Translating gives CASLEAVGQGNYEQYF.

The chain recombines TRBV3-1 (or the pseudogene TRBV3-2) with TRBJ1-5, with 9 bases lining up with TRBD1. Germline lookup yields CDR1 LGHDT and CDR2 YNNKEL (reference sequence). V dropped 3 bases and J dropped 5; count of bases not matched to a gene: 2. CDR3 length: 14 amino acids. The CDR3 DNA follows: TGTGCCAGCAGCCACCGGACAGGGGATCAGCCCCAGCATTTT. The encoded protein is CASSHRTGDQPQHF.

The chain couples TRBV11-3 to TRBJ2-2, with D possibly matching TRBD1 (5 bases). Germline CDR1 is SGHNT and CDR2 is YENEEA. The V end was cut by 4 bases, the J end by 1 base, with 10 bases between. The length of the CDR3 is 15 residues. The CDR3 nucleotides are TGTGCCAGCAGCTCAGGACACCTGAACACCGGGGAGCTGTTTTTT. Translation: CASSSGHLNTGELFF.

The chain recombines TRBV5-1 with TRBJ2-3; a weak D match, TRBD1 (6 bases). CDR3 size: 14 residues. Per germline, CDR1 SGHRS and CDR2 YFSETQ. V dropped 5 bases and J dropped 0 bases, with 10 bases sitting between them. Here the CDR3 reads CASRAGTSTDTQYF. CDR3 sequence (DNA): TGCGCCAGCAGAGCCGGGACAAGCACAGATACGCAGTATTTT.

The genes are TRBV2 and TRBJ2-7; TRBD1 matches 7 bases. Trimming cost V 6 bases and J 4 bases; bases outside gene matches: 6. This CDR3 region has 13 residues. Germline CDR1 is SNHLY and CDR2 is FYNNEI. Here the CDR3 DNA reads TGTGCCAGCAGGGACAACAGGGGTTACGAGCAGTACTTC. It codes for CASRDNRGYEQYF.

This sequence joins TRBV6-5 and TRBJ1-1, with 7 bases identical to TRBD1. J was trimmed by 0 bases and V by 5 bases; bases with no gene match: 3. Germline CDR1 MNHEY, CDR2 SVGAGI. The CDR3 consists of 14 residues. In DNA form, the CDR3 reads TGTGCCAGCAGTCCGGGACAGATGAACACTGAAGCTTTCTTT. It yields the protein CASSPGQMNTEAFF.

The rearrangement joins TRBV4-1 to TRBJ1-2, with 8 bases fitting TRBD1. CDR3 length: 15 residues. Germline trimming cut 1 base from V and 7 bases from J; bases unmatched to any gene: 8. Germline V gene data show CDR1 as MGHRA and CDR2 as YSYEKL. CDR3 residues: CASSQVRTGLGGYTF. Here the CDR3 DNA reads TGCGCCAGCAGCCAAGTTCGGACAGGGTTGGGTGGCTACACCTTC.

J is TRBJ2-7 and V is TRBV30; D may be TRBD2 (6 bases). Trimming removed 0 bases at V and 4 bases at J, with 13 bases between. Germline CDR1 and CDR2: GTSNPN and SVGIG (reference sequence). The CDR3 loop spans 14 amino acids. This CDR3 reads CAWSVGGAVYEQYF. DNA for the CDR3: TGTGCCTGGAGTGTAGGAGGGGCCGTTTACGAGCAGTACTTC.

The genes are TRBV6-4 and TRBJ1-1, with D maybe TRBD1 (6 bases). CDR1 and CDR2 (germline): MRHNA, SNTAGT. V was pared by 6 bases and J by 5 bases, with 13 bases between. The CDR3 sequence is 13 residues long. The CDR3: CASSRDTETEAFF. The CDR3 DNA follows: TGTGCCAGCAGCCGGGACACGGAAACTGAAGCTTTCTTT.